What follows is one T cell receptor (beta chain) and its context. Its antigen is not yet known. One base away there is no much larger clone; base qualities are not given. The treatment or condition label on this specimen signifies: live attenuated yellow fever vaccine strain. At each blood-draw timepoint, two biological replicates of bulk PBMCs were obtained. A standard Ficoll-Paque protocol was used to isolate PBMCs from peripheral blood. RNA was extracted with TriZol from bulk PBMCs, CD4 and CD8 fractions, and dextramer-positive and dextramer-negative fractions. The sample belongs to a study of T cells after yellow fever vaccination (dated by TCRdb to the late 2010s). Turning to the overall study: The SMART-Seq v4 Ultra Low Input RNA kit was used to prepare libraries from fractions with low cell numbers. To track T-cell clones before and after primary and booster YFV17D yellow fever vaccination, bulk TCR alpha and beta repertoires were sequenced longitudinally. Two healthy male donors made up the cohort, one aged 18 to 30 years and the other aged 30 to 40 years. Blood was collected at multiple timepoints before and after primary and secondary immunization, and bulk PBMC replicates and cell subsets were isolated.

Synthesis of TCR cDNA relied on 5'RACE template switching, a step that introduced a universal primer site along with unique molecular identifiers. Priming for cDNA synthesis came from both the TCR alpha and TCR beta constant segments. Library amplification used two PCR steps, and the second PCR step added sample barcodes and sequencing adapters. Sequencing of libraries was done on Illumina HiSeq 2500 (2x100 bp) or NovaSeq (2x150 bp). Concerning the study's data processing: MIGEC handled demultiplexing of reads and collapsing into UMI consensus sequences, while MiXCR performed V(D)J alignment. Vaccine-responding clonotypes were defined with edgeR using replicate PBMC samples, requiring FDR below 0.01 and a log2 fold change above 5 up to day 15. Each bulk clonotype received a CD4 or CD8 identity based on whether the sequenced CD4 or CD8 repertoire contained that clonotype at higher abundance. TCRdb passed the public sequencing reads through fastp at Q25 and MiXCR, retaining productive beta sequences. For every CDR3 protein sequence, its rows merge into one entry that carries the most common genes and DNA. Here the V and J calls rest on TCRdb's processing, not on the authors' analysis. This sample is represented by approximately 550,000 distinct CDR3 sequences; around 21% of them were singletons. Around an eighth of the sample is taken by the ten largest.

The CDR3, from cysteine to phenylalanine, totals 16 residues. Here the CDR3 DNA is all that survives: 48 bases in frame from base 1. V is shortened by 0 bases, J by 7 bases, and the region joining them spans 17 bases. CDR1 and CDR2 are read off the germline V gene as SGHDT and YYEEEE. The full study reports these points: A small share of clonotypes was detected in both CD4 and CD8 compartments, with the overlap likely arising from convergent recombination. Because abundant contaminating clonotypes from the bulk population could be contained in FACS-sorted repertoires, computational filtering was required. After the booster, most clones that had expanded after primary vaccination were detected again (roughly 95% of CD4 and roughly 86% of CD8), suggesting broad maintenance of memory. The secondary T-cell response was found to be weaker but faster than the primary response, with a peak reached on day 5 rather than on day 15. Only a couple of donors were included in the study, so the extent to which the findings can be generalized is limited.

The chain is assembled from TRBV5-6 and TRBJ2-1; the D segment could be TRBD2, given 5 matching bases. This sample comprised PBMCs, obtained 15 days after the yellow fever booster vaccination. The TCR sequence derives from a man younger than 40 who received the YFV17D yellow fever vaccine. At the DNA level, the sequence is TGTGCCAGCAGCTTGGTACGGCTGGCTAGAGGGAATGAGCAGTTCTTC. It codes for CASSLVRLARGNEQFF.